The T cell receptor (beta chain) described here comes from a study of shared clonotypes between healthy human individuals. A word on this clone: Antigen unknown.

Some clones are missing from TCRdb's copy, which holds only in-frame ones; the method was immunoSEQ multiplex PCR. The sample has 660,000 or so clones, roughly 96% seen once; the top ten hold roughly 0.1%. Naive CD8 cells, CD45RO-negative and positively selected for CCR7, excluded terminally differentiated effector memory CD45RA+ cells. Each of the donors was a healthy adult who was HIV-negative and had not had a recent acute infection or vaccination. With V trimmed by 4 bases and J by 0 bases, 9 bases remained unmatched. This CDR3 is 16 amino acids long. Germline values: CDR1 LGHNA, CDR2 YNFKEQ. Whole-study results and caveats: Naive CD4 clonotypes were shared across several donors at roughly 5.3%. Memory subsets had estimated richness that was generally smaller than that of naive subsets.

The source of this sequence is a woman aged 30 to 39 in good health. The V gene is TRBV4-2, the J gene TRBJ2-7, with 7 bases aligning to TRBD2. The sample consisted of naive CD8+ T cells sorted from blood. CDR3 in DNA: TGTGCCAGCAGCCTGGGGGGGGAGATGAACTCCTACGAGCAGTACTTC. It is translated as CASSLGGEMNSYEQYF.